These 10 T cell receptor beta chains came from one sample sequenced in a study of spatial heterogeneity in lung cancer. General study findings and limits: Higher tumor mutation counts went along with higher counts of expanded intratumoral alpha and beta TCRs.

Via MiXCR, TCRdb re-called the 5' RACE reads, giving one row per CDR3 protein. The sample comprises 3,200 or so distinct CDR3 sequences, 8% to 10% of which are singletons, and over 35% rests with the top ten. Antigens for these TCRs are unknown. Time point indicated: sample taken at primary tumor resection. The sample in question was lung tumor tissue, obtained at surgery. These receptors came from a male donor with early-stage non-small cell lung cancer.

This clonotype has a count of ten or more. The chain carries TRBV28 and TRBJ1-6; 10 bases match TRBD1. The germline CDR1 and CDR2 sequences are MDHEN and SYDVKM. Trimming removed 6 bases from V and 9 bases from J; junction bases left unmatched: 11. The CDR3 extends over 16 amino acids. The CDR3, as DNA: TGTGCCAGCAGGGGGACAGGGGTTGGTCTTGCTTCACCCCTCCACTTT. Translated: CASRGTGVGLASPLHF.

CDR3 in amino acids: CASSFWGQETQYF. The CDR3 bases are TGTGCCAGCAGTTTTTGGGGGCAAGAGACCCAGTACTTC. The chain has TRBV27 and TRBJ2-5; D possibly matches TRBD1 or TRBD2 (5 bases each). Trimming shortened V by 3 bases and J by 2 bases, and 7 bases separated the two germline ends. Germline V lookup: CDR1 MNHEY, CDR2 SMNVEV (reference sequence). This CDR3 contains 13 residues.

This clonotype has at least ten counts. V gene TRBV25-1 combines with J gene TRBJ2-5; D perhaps matches TRBD1 (6 bases). This CDR3 comprises 15 residues. Germline CDR1 is MGHDK and CDR2 is SYGVNS. V lost 1 base, J lost 6 bases, and 15 bases lay in between. The CDR3 protein is CASSESDRAAQTQYF. The CDR3 bases are TGTGCCAGCAGTGAATCGGACAGAGCGGCCCAGACCCAGTACTTC. Full variable domain (remainder filled in from reference TRBV25-1 and TRBJ2-5): EADIYQTPRYLVIGTGKKITLECSQTMGHDKMYWYQQDPGMELHLIHYSYGVNSTEKGDLSSESTVSRIRTEHFPLTLESARPSHTSQYLCASSESDRAAQTQYFGPGTRLLVL.

This clonotype is labeled as medium-sized (0.01 to 0.1%). The chain couples TRBV5-1 to TRBJ1-3; TRBD1 might be the D (5 bases). This CDR3 has 14 residues. Trimming shortened V by 4 bases and J by 2 bases, and 10 bases separated the two germline ends. Per the germline V gene, CDR1 is SGHRS and CDR2 is YFSETQ. CDR3 amino acids: CASSPGTAGNTIYF. The CDR3 region has the DNA TGCGCCAGCAGCCCCGGGACCGCTGGAAACACCATATATTTT.

By frequency in the sample, this clonotype is medium-sized (0.01 to 0.1%). The genes are TRBV6-6 and TRBJ1-1; D gene unclear. CDR3 size: 11 residues. The V gene lost 0 bases and the J gene lost 8 bases, with 4 bases spanning the gap. Per germline, CDR1 MNHNY and CDR2 SVGAGI (reference sequence). The CDR3, as DNA: TGTGCCAGCAGTTACTCAGGGGAAGCTTTCTTT. Its translation: CASSYSGEAFF.

This clonotype is judged medium-sized. The V and J genes are TRBV13 and TRBJ1-1, with 12 positions matching TRBD1. The CDR3 loop spans 18 amino acids. Per the germline V gene, CDR1 is PRHDT and CDR2 is FYEKMQ (reference sequence). Trimming at V came to 4 bases and at J to 5 bases, leaving 14 bases not matched to a gene. The CDR3 DNA follows: TGTGCCAGCAGCTCTTCATGGGACAGGGGGCAAAGTAGGACTGAAGCTTTCTTT. Its protein product is CASSSSWDRGQSRTEAFF.

This clonotype is categorized as medium-sized. The gene calls are TRBV28 and TRBJ1-2; possibly TRBD1 for D (5 bases). The CDR3 contains 13 residues. V was cut by 6 bases and J by 4 bases, with 12 bases left in between. Germline values: CDR1 MDHEN, CDR2 SYDVKM. CDR3 bases: TGTGCCAGCAGCCTAGGGACCTTCTATGGCTACACCTTC. This encodes CASSLGTFYGYTF.

As concerns this clonotype: This may be a read error, as it is one base from a much larger clone. This sequence joins TRBV7-9 and TRBJ2-5; 8 positions agree with TRBD2. Trimming took 5 bases from V and 2 from J; bases not matched to a gene: 7. CDR1 is SEHNR and CDR2 is FQNEAQ in the germline V gene (reference sequence). The CDR3 consists of 15 residues. CDR3 protein: CASSLRAGEQETQYF. For the CDR3, the DNA is TGTGCCAGCAGCCTTCGAGCGGGGGAACAAGAGACCCAGTACTTC.

With respect to this clonotype: A much bigger clone sits one base away, suggesting this may be a read error. V is TRBV10-3 and J is TRBJ1-1; D unresolved. The CDR3 contains 13 residues. Per the germline V gene, CDR1 is ENHRY and CDR2 is SYGVKD. The CDR3 sequence: CAISESPTDEASF. In DNA, the CDR3 is TGTGCCATCAGTGAGTCCCCGACCGATGAAGCTTCCTTT.

Judged by abundance, this clonotype is medium-sized (0.01 to 0.1%). The CDR3 sequence is CASKDGYSGANVLTF. In nucleotides, the CDR3 is TGTGCCAGCAAGGACGGGTACTCTGGGGCCAACGTCCTGACTTTC. The V and J genes are TRBV6-1 and TRBJ2-6; D not certain. The V end was cut by 7 bases, the J end by 0 bases, with 10 bases between. From germline, CDR1 is MNHNS and CDR2 SASEGT. The CDR3 length is 15 residues.